Listed here are 16 T cell receptor beta chains from one sample, sequenced in a study of blood T cell repertoires in COVID-19. Here immunoSEQ multiplex PCR was the method, and the copy in TCRdb shows in-frame clones only, minus some. The sample shows roughly 150,000 clones, approximately 80% of them seen only once. The sequencing input was peripheral blood. The receptors were sampled from a man in his 60s with acute or convalescent COVID-19.

The J gene is TRBJ2-7, the V gene TRBV10-1; 8 bases agree with TRBD1. CDR3 size: 14 residues. Germline V CDR1 and CDR2: WNHNN, SYGVQD (reference sequence). The V segment lost 11 bases and the J segment 2 bases; nucleotides outside the gene matches: 11. The CDR3 region is CASPGAGGPYEQYF. CDR3 in DNA: TGCGCCTCCCCTGGGGCAGGGGGCCCCTACGAGCAGTACTTC.

The chain employs TRBV30 and TRBJ1-3; D ambiguous. Trimming left V 4 bases short and J 1 base short, with 2 bases between. In germline, CDR1 is GTSNPN, CDR2 SVGIG (reference sequence). CDR3 length equals 11 residues. The CDR3 bases are TGTGCCTGGACATCTGGAAACACCATATATTTT. Protein product: CAWTSGNTIYF.

V usage is TRBV12-3 or TRBV12-4 and J usage is TRBJ2-1; the D is unclear. There are 11 residues in the CDR3. V shed 3 bases and J shed 10 bases, with 7 bases lying between them. The CDR3 loop reads CASSFEWEQFF. As DNA, the CDR3 is TGTGCCAGCAGTTTTGAGTGGGAGCAGTTCTTC.

This clone was seen once. The genes are TRBV6-6 and TRBJ2-7; perhaps TRBD1 as D (6 bases). CDR1 MNHNY and CDR2 SVGAGI come from the germline V gene (reference sequence). The CDR3 covers 12 residues. Trimming left V 4 bases short and J 5 bases short, with 9 bases between. The CDR3 region has the DNA TGTGCCAGCAGTTGGACAGAAGACGAGCAGTACTTC. It encodes CASSWTEDEQYF.

V is TRBV2 and J is TRBJ2-3; maybe TRBD2 (5 bases). V was shortened by 4 bases and J by 3 bases, with 8 bases between the two germline ends. From germline, CDR1 is SNHLY and CDR2 FYNNEI. The CDR3 runs 13 residues. The CDR3 reads CASSVERTDTQYF. In nucleotides, the CDR3 is TGTGCCAGCAGTGTGGAGCGGACAGATACGCAGTATTTT.

In this sample, this clone turned up a few times. The gene calls are TRBV27 and TRBJ2-2; 7 positions match TRBD2. The V and J ends lost 6 bases and 5 bases, in that order; junction bases with no gene match: 12. Per the germline V gene, CDR1 is MNHEY and CDR2 is SMNVEV (reference sequence). The CDR3 runs to 16 residues. CDR3 nucleotide sequence: TGTGCCAGCAGGGGGGAGGGTCTACCATTAACCGGGGAGCTGTTTTTT. This gives the protein CASRGEGLPLTGELFF.

This chain connects TRBV3-1 (or the pseudogene TRBV3-2) to TRBJ2-5, with a weak D call TRBD2 (5 bases). The ends were cut back, 1 base at V and 5 bases at J, with 5 bases in the middle. CDR1 and CDR2 (germline): LGHDT, YNNKEL (reference sequence). The CDR3 runs to 12 residues. The CDR3 DNA sequence: TGTGCCAGCAGCCAAGGGAGGGAGACCCAGTACTTC. The encoded protein is CASSQGRETQYF.

V and J are TRBV18 and TRBJ2-6; the match to TRBD1 covers 7 bases. Per the germline V gene, CDR1 is KGHSH and CDR2 is LQKENI. Trimming cost V 5 bases and J 0 bases; bases outside gene matches: 4. This CDR3 is built from 16 residues. The CDR3 loop is CASSNRGSSGANVLTF. CDR3 nucleotides: TGTGCCAGCTCAAACAGGGGCTCCTCTGGGGCCAACGTCCTGACTTTC.

The chain uses TRBV4-2 and TRBJ1-4; perhaps TRBD1 as D (5 bases). Germline-derived CDR1 and CDR2 are LGHNA and YNFKEQ. The V gene lost 3 bases and the J gene lost 3 bases, with 14 bases spanning the gap. There are 16 residues in the CDR3. CDR3 protein: CASSQGPRGPNEKLFF. For the CDR3, the DNA is TGTGCCAGCAGCCAGGGACCGCGGGGTCCTAATGAAAAACTGTTTTTT.

This sequence joins TRBV19 and TRBJ2-3, with 9 bases that match TRBD1. Trimming at V came to 2 bases and at J to 5 bases, leaving 5 bases not matched to a gene. CDR1 and CDR2 (germline): LNHDA, SQIVND (reference sequence). The CDR3 sequence is 15 residues long. The CDR3 DNA is TGTGCCAGTAGTATAAGGACAGGGGCAGGAGATACGCAGTATTTT. The encoded protein is CASSIRTGAGDTQYF.

The J gene is TRBJ2-2, the V gene TRBV19; D remains ambiguous. The length of the CDR3 is 13 residues. Germline V gene sequence: CDR1 LNHDA, CDR2 SQIVND (reference sequence). Trimming removed 1 base at V and 5 bases at J, with 5 bases between. The CDR3 nucleotides are TGTGCCAGTAGTATAGGAGGTACCGGGGAGCTGTTTTTT. Amino acids: CASSIGGTGELFF.

The chain couples TRBV6-5 to TRBJ2-1; D is undetermined. The CDR3 spans 14 residues. With 0 bases removed from V and 8 bases from J, the gap between germline ends came to 11 bases. Per the germline V gene, CDR1 is MNHEY and CDR2 is SVGAGI. CDR3 bases: TGTGCCAGCAGTTACTCGAGGCTAGGCCATGAGCAGTTCTTC. As protein: CASSYSRLGHEQFF.

This clone was seen a single time. The chain is built from TRBV18 and TRBJ2-3; TRBD2 matches at 11 bases. The CDR3 totals 15 residues. The V gene's germline CDR1 is KGHSH and CDR2 LQKENI. The trim removed 4 bases at V and 6 bases at J, leaving 6 bases unmatched. The CDR3 reads CASSRLAGGSDTQYF. The CDR3 DNA follows: TGTGCCAGCTCACGGCTAGCGGGGGGATCCGATACGCAGTATTTT. The complete variable domain, with remaining parts taken from reference TRBV18 and TRBJ2-3, reads NAGVMQNPRHLVRRRGQEARLRCSPMKGHSHVYWYRQLPEEGLKFMVYLQKENIIDESGMPKERFSAEFPKEGPSILRIQQVVRGDSAAYFCASSRLAGGSDTQYFGPGTRLTVL.

The sample holds one count of this clone. This chain joins TRBV5-1 and TRBJ1-2; no firm D call. The germline V gene encodes CDR1 SGHRS and CDR2 YFSETQ. The germline V and J ends were trimmed by 7 bases and 0 bases, with 7 bases remaining between them. The CDR3 length is 12 residues. The CDR3 coding sequence is TGCGCCAGCCGCTCCTCTAACTATGGCTACACCTTC. Protein: CASRSSNYGYTF. Full variable domain (rest looked up from reference TRBV5-1 and TRBJ1-2): KAGVTQTPRYLIKTRGQQVTLSCSPISGHRSVSWYQQTPGQGLQFLFEYFSETQRNKGNFPGRFSGRQFSNSRSEMNVSTLELGDSALYLCASRSSNYGYTFGSGTRLTVV.

The V gene is TRBV7-6, the J gene TRBJ1-3; 7 bases map to TRBD1. The germline V gene has CDR1 SGHVS and CDR2 FNYEAQ. CDR3 length equals 14 residues. V lost 4 bases and J lost 4; bases outside the gene matches: 4. In DNA form, the CDR3 reads TGTGCCAGCAGCTCACCGGGACAGGGAAACACCATATATTTT. It translates to CASSSPGQGNTIYF. Combining the CDR3 with reference TRBV7-6 and TRBJ1-3 gives the whole variable domain GAGVSQSPRYKVTKRGQDVALRCDPISGHVSLYWYRQALGQGPEFLTYFNYEAQQDKSGLPNDRFSAERPEGSISTLTIQRTEQRDSAMYRCASSSPGQGNTIYFGEGSWLTVV.

V usage is TRBV6-2 or TRBV6-3 and J usage is TRBJ2-5, with D unclear. This CDR3 contains 12 residues. From germline, CDR1 is MNHEY and CDR2 SVGEGT. Trimming removed 2 bases from V and 3 bases from J, with 4 bases in between. This CDR3 is CASSYTKETQYF. Written as DNA, the CDR3 is TGTGCCAGCAGTTACACTAAAGAGACCCAGTACTTC.